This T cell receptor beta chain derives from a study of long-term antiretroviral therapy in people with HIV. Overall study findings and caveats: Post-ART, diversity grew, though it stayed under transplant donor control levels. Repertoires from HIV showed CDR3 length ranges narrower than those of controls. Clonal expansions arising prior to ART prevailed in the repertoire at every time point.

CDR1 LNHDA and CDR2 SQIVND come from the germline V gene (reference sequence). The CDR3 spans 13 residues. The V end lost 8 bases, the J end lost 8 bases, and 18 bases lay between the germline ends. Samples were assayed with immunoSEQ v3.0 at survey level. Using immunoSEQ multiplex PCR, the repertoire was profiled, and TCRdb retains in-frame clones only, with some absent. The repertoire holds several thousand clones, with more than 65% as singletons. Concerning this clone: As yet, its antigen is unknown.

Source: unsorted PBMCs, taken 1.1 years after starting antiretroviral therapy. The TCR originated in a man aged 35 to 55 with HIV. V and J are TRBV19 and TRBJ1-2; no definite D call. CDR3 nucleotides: TGTGCCAGTTCAAACACGTTTCTGGGGGGCTACACCTTC. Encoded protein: CASSNTFLGGYTF.